Shown below are 8 T cell receptor beta chains from a single sample sequenced in a study of shared clonotypes between healthy human individuals. Sequencing used immunoSEQ multiplex PCR; TCRdb keeps in-frame clones, though not all of them. The table includes approximately 110,000 clones, about 70% detected once. The specimen sequenced was memory CD8+ T cells sorted from blood. Stated subset: CD45RO+ cells pooled with CCR7-negative TemRA cells. The receptors here all came from a woman aged 25 to 39 in good health.

The CDR3 loop reads CASSQDGPSMTSGVYNEQFF. The CDR3 bases are TGTGCCAGCAGCCAAGATGGCCCCTCTATGACTAGCGGGGTCTACAATGAGCAGTTCTTC. This chain uses TRBV4-2 with TRBJ2-1; 11 nucleotides match TRBD2. V shed 0 bases and J 3 bases; nucleotides not matched to a gene: 13. CDR1 is LGHNA and CDR2 is YNFKEQ in the germline V gene. The CDR3 sequence is 20 residues long.

V and J are TRBV28 and TRBJ1-5; D is unresolved. The V gene's germline CDR1 is MDHEN and CDR2 SYDVKM. The CDR3 loop spans 16 amino acids. The V end lost 3 bases, the J end lost 4 bases, and 16 bases lay between the germline ends. CDR3 sequence: CASSFFTAARNQPQHF. CDR3 DNA sequence: TGTGCCAGCAGTTTTTTTACGGCAGCTAGGAATCAGCCCCAGCATTTT.

The V and J genes are TRBV19 and TRBJ1-5; possibly TRBD1 for D (5 bases). Germline V gives CDR1 LNHDA, CDR2 SQIVND (reference sequence). This CDR3 is built from 14 residues. Deletions cut 3 bases from V and 7 bases from J, with 13 bases between. CDR3 sequence reads: CASSMGRGWQPQHF. The CDR3 nucleotides are TGTGCCAGTAGTATGGGCCGGGGCTGGCAGCCCCAGCATTTT.

This chain links TRBV30 with TRBJ2-3; 7 nucleotides match TRBD1. In germline, CDR1 is GTSNPN, CDR2 SVGIG (reference sequence). The length of the CDR3 is 13 residues. V was clipped by 3 bases and J by 3 bases; unmatched bases: 3. CDR3 DNA: TGTGCCTGGAGGACAGGGCTAACAGATACGCAGTATTTT. This sequence encodes CAWRTGLTDTQYF.

The rearrangement joins TRBV30 to TRBJ2-3, with TRBD2 matching 7 bases. This CDR3 comprises 14 residues. Unmatched junction bases numbered 9, after V lost 5 bases and J lost 4 bases. The germline gives CDR1 GTSNPN, CDR2 SVGIG (reference sequence). The DNA of the CDR3 is TGTGCCTGGGGAGCGGGATTTGTCGCAGATACGCAGTATTTT. Translation: CAWGAGFVADTQYF.

The J gene is TRBJ2-7, the V gene TRBV25-1, with D perhaps TRBD1 (5 bases). This CDR3 comprises 17 residues. Germline V gene data show CDR1 as MGHDK and CDR2 as SYGVNS. Trimming removed 4 bases from V and 1 base from J, with 20 bases in between. CDR3 protein: CASSGLGSTVNSYEQYF. As DNA, the CDR3 is TGTGCCAGCAGTGGCCTGGGTTCGACAGTTAATTCCTACGAGCAGTACTTC.

The J gene is TRBJ1-3, the V gene TRBV27; no firm D call. This CDR3 comprises 14 residues. V was shortened by 5 bases and J by 5 bases, with 13 bases between the two germline ends. Germline V gene data show CDR1 as MNHEY and CDR2 as SMNVEV (reference sequence). The CDR3 reads CASSTRGGRNTIYF. The CDR3 nucleotides read TGTGCCAGCAGTACCCGGGGAGGGAGAAACACCATATATTTT.

The chain carries TRBV5-4 and TRBJ1-2, with D possibly matching TRBD1 (5 bases). CDR1 SGHNT and CDR2 YYREEE come from the germline V gene (reference sequence). The CDR3 consists of 15 residues. The ends were cut back, 7 bases at V and 4 bases at J, with 20 bases in the middle. CDR3 sequence reads: CASDRIPGKTYGYTF. CDR3 nucleotide sequence: TGTGCCAGCGACAGAATACCAGGAAAGACCTATGGCTACACCTTC.